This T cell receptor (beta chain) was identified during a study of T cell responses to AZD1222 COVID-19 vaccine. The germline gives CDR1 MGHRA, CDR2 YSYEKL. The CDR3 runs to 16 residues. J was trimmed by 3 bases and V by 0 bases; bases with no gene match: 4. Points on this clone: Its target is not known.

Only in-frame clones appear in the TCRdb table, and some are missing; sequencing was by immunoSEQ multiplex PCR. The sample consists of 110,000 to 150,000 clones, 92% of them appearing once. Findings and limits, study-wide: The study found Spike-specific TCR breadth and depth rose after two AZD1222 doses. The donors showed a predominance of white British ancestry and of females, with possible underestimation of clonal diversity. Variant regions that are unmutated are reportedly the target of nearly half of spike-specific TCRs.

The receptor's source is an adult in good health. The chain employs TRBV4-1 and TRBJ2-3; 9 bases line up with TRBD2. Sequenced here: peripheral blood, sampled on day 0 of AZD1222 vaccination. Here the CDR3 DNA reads TGCGCCAGCAGCCAAGATCTGGCGGGAGGGACAGATACGCAGTATTTT. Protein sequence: CASSQDLAGGTDTQYF.